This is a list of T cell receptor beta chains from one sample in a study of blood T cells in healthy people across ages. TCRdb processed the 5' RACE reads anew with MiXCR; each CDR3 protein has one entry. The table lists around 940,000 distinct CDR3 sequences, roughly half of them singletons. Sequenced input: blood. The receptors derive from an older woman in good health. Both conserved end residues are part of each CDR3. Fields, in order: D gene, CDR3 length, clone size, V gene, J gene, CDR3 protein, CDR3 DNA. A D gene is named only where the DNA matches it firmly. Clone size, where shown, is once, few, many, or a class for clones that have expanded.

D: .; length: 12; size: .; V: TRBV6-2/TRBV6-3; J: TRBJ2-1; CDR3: CASRQLNDEQFF; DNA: TGTGCCAGCAGACAACTAAACGATGAGCAGTTCTTC
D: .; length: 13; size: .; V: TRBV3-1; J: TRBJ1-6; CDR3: CASSRAGNSPLHF; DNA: TGTGCCAGCAGCCGAGCAGGGAATTCACCCCTCCACTTT
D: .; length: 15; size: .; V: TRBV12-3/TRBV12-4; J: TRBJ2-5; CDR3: CASSWTGRAQETQYF; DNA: TGTGCCAGCAGTTGGACTGGGCGGGCGCAGGAGACCCAGTACTTC
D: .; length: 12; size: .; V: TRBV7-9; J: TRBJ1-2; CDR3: CASSLGNQGGTF; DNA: TGTGCCAGCAGCTTAGGGAATCAGGGTGGCACCTTC
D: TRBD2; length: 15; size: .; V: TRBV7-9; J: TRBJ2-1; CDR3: CASSPRLAEYNEQFF; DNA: TGTGCCAGCAGCCCCCGACTAGCGGAATACAATGAGCAGTTCTTC
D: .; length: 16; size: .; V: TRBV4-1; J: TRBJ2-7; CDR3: CASGQAPGTVTYEQYF; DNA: TGCGCCAGCGGCCAAGCTCCCGGGACTGTTACCTACGAGCAGTACTTC
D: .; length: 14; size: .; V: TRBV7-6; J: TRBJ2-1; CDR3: CASGTSRNYNELFF; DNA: TGTGCCAGCGGCACTAGCAGAAACTACAATGAGCTGTTCTTC
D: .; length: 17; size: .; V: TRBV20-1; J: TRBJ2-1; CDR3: CSARDVVGSGVHNEQFF; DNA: TGCAGTGCTAGAGACGTCGTGGGATCCGGCGTTCATAATGAGCAGTTCTTC
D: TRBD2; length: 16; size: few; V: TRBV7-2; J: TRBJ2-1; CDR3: CASSFSRERGYNEQFF; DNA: TGTGCCAGCAGCTTTTCGCGGGAGAGAGGCTACAATGAGCAGTTCTTC
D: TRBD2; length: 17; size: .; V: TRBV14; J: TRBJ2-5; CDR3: CASSHLEGGRPVETQYF; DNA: TGTGCCAGCAGCCACTTGGAAGGCGGGAGGCCGGTGGAGACCCAGTACTTC
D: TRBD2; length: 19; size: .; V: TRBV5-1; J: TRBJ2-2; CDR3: CASSLMRLAGVQGTGELFF; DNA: TGCGCCAGCAGCTTGATGAGACTAGCGGGAGTTCAAGGCACCGGGGAGCTGTTTTTT
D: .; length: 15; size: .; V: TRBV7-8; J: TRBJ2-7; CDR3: CASSPTPKVENEQYF; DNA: TGTGCCAGCAGCCCGACCCCTAAGGTTGAAAACGAGCAGTACTTC
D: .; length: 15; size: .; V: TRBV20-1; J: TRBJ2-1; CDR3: CSASVGDRAYNEQFF; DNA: TGCAGTGCTAGTGTGGGGGACCGGGCATACAATGAGCAGTTCTTC
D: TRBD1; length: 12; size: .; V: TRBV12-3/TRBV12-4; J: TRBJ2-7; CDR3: CASGGQYNEQYF; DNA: TGTGCCAGCGGGGGACAGTACAATGAGCAGTACTTC
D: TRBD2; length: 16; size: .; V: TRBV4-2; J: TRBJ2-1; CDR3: CASSQEKRAGINEQFF; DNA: TGTGCCAGCAGCCAAGAAAAGCGAGCGGGAATCAATGAGCAGTTCTTC
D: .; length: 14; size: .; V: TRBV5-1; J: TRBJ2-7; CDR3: CASSFGIRGYEQYF; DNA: TGCGCCAGCAGCTTTGGGATTCGGGGCTACGAGCAGTACTTC
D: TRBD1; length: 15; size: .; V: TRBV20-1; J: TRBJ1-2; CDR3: CSARDRDRPNYGYTF; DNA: TGCAGTGCTAGAGATCGGGACAGACCCAACTATGGCTACACCTTC
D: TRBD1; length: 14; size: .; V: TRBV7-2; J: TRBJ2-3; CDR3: CASSLNRGSDTQYF; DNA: TGTGCCAGCAGCTTAAACAGGGGCTCAGATACGCAGTATTTT
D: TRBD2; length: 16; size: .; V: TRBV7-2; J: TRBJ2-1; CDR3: CASSLVRLAGGDEQFF; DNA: TGTGCCAGCAGCTTAGTTCGGCTAGCGGGGGGCGATGAGCAGTTCTTC
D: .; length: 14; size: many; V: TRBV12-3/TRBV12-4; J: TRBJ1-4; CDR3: CASSLRQGGEKLFF; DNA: TGTGCCAGCAGTTTAAGGCAGGGTGGTGAAAAACTGTTTTTT
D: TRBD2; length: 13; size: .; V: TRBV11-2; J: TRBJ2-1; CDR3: CASSSAGGNEQFF; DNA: TGTGCCAGCAGCTCGGCGGGAGGAAATGAGCAGTTCTTC
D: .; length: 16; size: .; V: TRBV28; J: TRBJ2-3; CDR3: CASSFGKAPGLDTQYF; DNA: TGTGCCAGCAGTTTCGGCAAGGCCCCGGGATTAGATACGCAGTATTTT
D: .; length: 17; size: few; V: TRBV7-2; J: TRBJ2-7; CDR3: CASSHLRLLAGAYEQYF; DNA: TGTGCCAGCAGCCACTTACGCTTACTAGCTGGCGCCTACGAGCAGTACTTC
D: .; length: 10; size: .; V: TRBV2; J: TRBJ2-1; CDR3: CASSEYEQFF; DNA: TGTGCCAGCAGTGAATATGAGCAGTTCTTC
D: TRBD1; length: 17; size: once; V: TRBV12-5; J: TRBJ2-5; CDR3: CASTPGDSYSNTETQYF; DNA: TGTGCTAGTACCCCCGGGGACAGCTATTCGAATACCGAGACCCAGTACTTC
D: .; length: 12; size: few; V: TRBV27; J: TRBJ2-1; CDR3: CASSIRGNEQFF; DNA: TGTGCCAGCAGTATAAGGGGCAATGAGCAGTTCTTC
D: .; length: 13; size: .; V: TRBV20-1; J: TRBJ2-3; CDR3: CSATLAYTDTQYF; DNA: TGCAGTGCAACTCTAGCGTACACAGATACGCAGTATTTT
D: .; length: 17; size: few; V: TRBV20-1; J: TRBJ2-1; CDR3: CSASQGASGVAYNEQFF; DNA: TGCAGTGCTAGCCAGGGGGCAAGCGGGGTTGCCTACAATGAGCAGTTCTTC
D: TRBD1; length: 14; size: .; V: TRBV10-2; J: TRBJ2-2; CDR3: CASTEGTGTGELFF; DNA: TGCGCCAGCACCGAGGGGACAGGCACCGGGGAGCTGTTTTTT
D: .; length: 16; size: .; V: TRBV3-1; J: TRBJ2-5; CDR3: CASSPYGGDWKETPYF; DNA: TGTGCCAGCAGCCCCTACGGTGGGGATTGGAAGGAGACCCCGTACTTC
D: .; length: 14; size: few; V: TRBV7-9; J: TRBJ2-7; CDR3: CASSLTGDSYEQYF; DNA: TGTGCCAGCAGTTTGACGGGGGACTCCTACGAGCAGTACTTC
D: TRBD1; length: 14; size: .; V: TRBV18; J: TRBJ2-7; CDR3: CASSNRDRRSWQYF; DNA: TGTGCCAGCTCAAACCGGGACAGGCGGTCATGGCAGTACTTC
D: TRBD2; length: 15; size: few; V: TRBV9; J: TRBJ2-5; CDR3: CASSVASGTGETQYF; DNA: TGTGCCAGCAGCGTAGCAAGCGGGACGGGAGAGACCCAGTACTTC
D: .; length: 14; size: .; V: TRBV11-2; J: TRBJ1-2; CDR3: CASSFSPDPYGYTF; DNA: TGTGCCAGCAGCTTCTCCCCTGACCCCTATGGCTACACCTTC
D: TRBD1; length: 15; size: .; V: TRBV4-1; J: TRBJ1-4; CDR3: CASSQGGTGGEKLFF; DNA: TGCGCCAGCAGCCAAGGAGGGACAGGGGGGGAAAAACTGTTTTTT
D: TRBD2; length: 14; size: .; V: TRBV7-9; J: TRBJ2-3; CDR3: CASSQTSSTDTQYF; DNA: TGTGCCAGCAGCCAGACTAGCAGCACAGATACGCAGTATTTT
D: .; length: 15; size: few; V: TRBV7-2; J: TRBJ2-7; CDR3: CASSPGTKRAYEQYF; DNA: TGTGCCAGCAGCCCCGGGACAAAGCGGGCCTACGAGCAGTACTTC
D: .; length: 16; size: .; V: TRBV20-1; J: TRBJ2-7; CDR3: CSAEGGTTLKNYEQYF; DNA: TGCAGTGCCGAGGGCGGGACAACATTGAAGAACTACGAGCAGTACTTC
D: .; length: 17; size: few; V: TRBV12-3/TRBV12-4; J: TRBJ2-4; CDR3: CASSLAQGSRAKNIQYF; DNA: TGTGCCAGCAGTTTAGCTCAAGGGAGCAGGGCCAAAAACATTCAGTACTTC
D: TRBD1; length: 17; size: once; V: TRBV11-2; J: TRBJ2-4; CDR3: CASSADRDRGVKNIQYF; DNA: TGTGCCAGCAGCGCAGACCGGGACAGGGGGGTCAAAAACATTCAGTACTTC
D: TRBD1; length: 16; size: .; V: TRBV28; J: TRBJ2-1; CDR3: CASSLWGTGTYNEQFF; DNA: TGTGCCAGCAGTTTATGGGGGACAGGGACCTACAATGAGCAGTTCTTC
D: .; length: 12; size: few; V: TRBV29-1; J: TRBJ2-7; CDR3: CSVGRGFYEQYF; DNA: TGCAGCGTCGGGAGAGGGTTTTACGAGCAGTACTTC